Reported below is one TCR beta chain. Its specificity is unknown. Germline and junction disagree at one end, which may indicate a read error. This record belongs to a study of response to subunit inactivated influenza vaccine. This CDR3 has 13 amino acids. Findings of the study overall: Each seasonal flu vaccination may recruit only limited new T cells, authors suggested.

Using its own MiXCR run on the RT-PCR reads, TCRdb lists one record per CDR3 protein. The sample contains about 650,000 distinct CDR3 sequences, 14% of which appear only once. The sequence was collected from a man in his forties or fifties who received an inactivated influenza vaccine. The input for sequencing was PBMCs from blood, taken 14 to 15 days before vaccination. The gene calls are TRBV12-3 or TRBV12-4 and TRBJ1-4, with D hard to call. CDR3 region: CACSFRSNEKLFF. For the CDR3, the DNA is TGTGCCTGCAGTTTTAGGAGTAATGAAAAACTGTTTTTT.